This is a list of T cell receptor beta chains from one sample in a study of vaccination and CD4 T cells after COVID-19. These TCRs are of unknown antigen specificity. One entry per CDR3 protein, called by TCRdb with MiXCR from the PCR reads. This sample has roughly 7,400 distinct CDR3 sequences, with roughly 35% found just once. Sequenced: CD4+ T cells from blood, cultured in vitro. The receptors were sampled from a human donor in good health. Each CDR3 is given with its conserved first and last residue. The order of the fields is CDR3 length, V gene, D gene, clone size, J gene, CDR3 protein, CDR3 DNA. The D gene is left open where the match is weak. Size is stated for part of the rows, as once, few or many counts, or as a class when the clone is expanded.

length: 14
V: TRBV7-9
D: -
size: -
J: TRBJ2-3
CDR3: CASSLAILGDTQYF
DNA: TGTGCCAGCAGCTTAGCGATACTGGGGGATACGCAGTATTTT

length: 15
V: TRBV7-3
D: -
size: few
J: TRBJ2-1
CDR3: CASSLPGLKNNEQFF
DNA: TGTGCCAGCAGCTTACCGGGCCTAAAGAACAATGAGCAGTTCTTC

length: 14
V: TRBV5-8
D: -
size: few
J: TRBJ1-5
CDR3: CASSSGGSNQPQHF
DNA: TGTGCCAGCAGCTCTGGGGGGAGCAATCAGCCCCAGCATTTT

length: 13
V: TRBV29-1
D: TRBD2
size: once
J: TRBJ2-5
CDR3: CSSRTSGGETQYF
DNA: TGCAGCTCAAGGACTAGCGGGGGGGAGACCCAGTACTTC

length: 12
V: TRBV27
D: -
size: few
J: TRBJ1-1
CDR3: CASSSQATEAFF
DNA: TGTGCCAGCAGTTCCCAGGCTACTGAAGCTTTCTTT

length: 12
V: TRBV11-2
D: -
size: -
J: TRBJ2-3
CDR3: CASSRRLGTQYF
DNA: TGTGCCAGCAGCCGACGGCTCGGTACGCAGTATTTT

length: 15
V: TRBV15
D: -
size: -
J: TRBJ1-5
CDR3: CATSRDLFVGQPQHF
DNA: TGTGCCACCAGCAGAGATTTGTTTGTGGGTCAGCCCCAGCATTTT

length: 14
V: TRBV19
D: TRBD1
size: -
J: TRBJ2-3
CDR3: CASKRETGTDTQYF
DNA: TGTGCCAGTAAGAGAGAGACAGGGACAGATACGCAGTATTTT

length: 18
V: TRBV7-2
D: TRBD2
size: -
J: TRBJ2-3
CDR3: CASSLDLAGGPITDTQYF
DNA: TGTGCCAGCAGCTTAGACCTAGCGGGGGGGCCGATCACAGATACGCAGTATTTT

length: 15
V: TRBV6-2/TRBV6-3
D: -
size: few
J: TRBJ1-2
CDR3: CASRTTGKNNYGYTF
DNA: TGTGCCAGCAGGACCACAGGGAAAAATAACTATGGCTACACCTTC

length: 17
V: TRBV27
D: TRBD1
size: -
J: TRBJ1-2
CDR3: CASSTYGTDVLHYGYTF
DNA: TGTGCCAGCAGTACTTACGGGACAGACGTTTTACACTATGGCTACACCTTC

length: 16
V: TRBV19
D: -
size: -
J: TRBJ1-5
CDR3: CASSMLMGRRNQPQHF
DNA: TGTGCCAGTAGTATGCTTATGGGACGCCGGAATCAGCCCCAGCATTTT

length: 19
V: TRBV2
D: TRBD2
size: -
J: TRBJ2-5
CDR3: CASQKRTSGGLAMRETQYF
DNA: TGTGCCAGCCAGAAGAGGACTAGCGGGGGCCTGGCTATGAGAGAGACCCAGTACTTC

length: 15
V: TRBV5-1
D: -
size: -
J: TRBJ2-1
CDR3: CASSLDGGSYNEQFF
DNA: TGCGCCAGCAGCTTGGACGGGGGCTCCTACAATGAGCAGTTCTTC

length: 15
V: TRBV19
D: TRBD1
size: -
J: TRBJ1-6
CDR3: CASSVDRVGYSPLHF
DNA: TGTGCCAGTAGTGTCGACAGGGTCGGTTATTCACCCCTCCACTTT

length: 14
V: TRBV19
D: TRBD2
size: -
J: TRBJ2-1
CDR3: CASRDSGGYNEQFF
DNA: TGTGCCAGTAGGGATAGCGGGGGATACAATGAGCAGTTCTTC

length: 13
V: TRBV7-9
D: -
size: -
J: TRBJ1-2
CDR3: CASSPQENYGYTF
DNA: TGTGCCAGCAGCCCACAGGAAAACTATGGCTACACCTTC

length: 15
V: TRBV10-2
D: TRBD2
size: -
J: TRBJ2-2
CDR3: CASLSGGLFTGELFF
DNA: TGCGCCAGCCTAAGCGGGGGCCTATTCACCGGGGAGCTGTTTTTT

length: 20
V: TRBV7-9
D: TRBD2
size: -
J: TRBJ2-3
CDR3: CASSLGLAGGAGSSTDTQYF
DNA: TGTGCCAGCAGCTTGGGACTAGCGGGGGGGGCAGGCTCATCCACAGATACGCAGTATTTT

length: 13
V: TRBV12-3/TRBV12-4
D: -
size: few
J: TRBJ1-5
CDR3: CASSSGRGQPQHF
DNA: TGTGCCAGCAGCTCAGGGAGAGGTCAGCCCCAGCATTTT

length: 15
V: TRBV20-1
D: -
size: few
J: TRBJ2-3
CDR3: CSARGWSGSTDTQYF
DNA: TGCAGTGCTAGAGGATGGAGCGGAAGCACAGATACGCAGTATTTT

length: 14
V: TRBV11-2
D: -
size: -
J: TRBJ1-2
CDR3: CASSRSGTYYGYTF
DNA: TGTGCCAGCAGCCGATCCGGAACCTATTATGGCTACACCTTC

length: 14
V: TRBV19
D: -
size: -
J: TRBJ1-5
CDR3: CASDWLLDNQPQHF
DNA: TGTGCCAGTGATTGGTTACTCGATAATCAGCCCCAGCATTTT

length: 13
V: TRBV19
D: TRBD1
size: few
J: TRBJ1-6
CDR3: CASSQGAIPPLHF
DNA: TGTGCCAGCTCACAGGGGGCGATCCCACCCCTCCACTTT

length: 16
V: TRBV6-1
D: -
size: few
J: TRBJ1-1
CDR3: CASSISGALMNTEAFF
DNA: TGTGCCAGCAGTATCTCAGGGGCCCTTATGAACACTGAAGCTTTCTTT

length: 16
V: TRBV29-1
D: -
size: -
J: TRBJ1-2
CDR3: CSVEFLGGDTFYGYTF
DNA: TGCAGCGTTGAATTCCTGGGGGGCGATACTTTCTATGGCTACACCTTC

length: 17
V: TRBV20-1
D: TRBD2
size: few
J: TRBJ2-1
CDR3: CSARVAGGRGGYNEQFF
DNA: TGCAGTGCTAGGGTGGCGGGGGGTCGTGGTGGCTACAATGAGCAGTTCTTC

length: 17
V: TRBV20-1
D: TRBD2
size: -
J: TRBJ2-1
CDR3: CSAPRGELAGSYNEQFF
DNA: TGCAGTGCTCCGCGGGGCGAACTAGCGGGGTCCTACAATGAGCAGTTCTTC

length: 14
V: TRBV20-1
D: -
size: -
J: TRBJ1-1
CDR3: CSARDGGTNTEAFF
DNA: TGCAGTGCTAGAGATGGAGGCACAAACACTGAAGCTTTCTTT

length: 14
V: TRBV7-2
D: -
size: few
J: TRBJ1-5
CDR3: CASSLFYSNQPQHF
DNA: TGTGCCAGCAGCTTGTTTTATAGCAATCAGCCCCAGCATTTT